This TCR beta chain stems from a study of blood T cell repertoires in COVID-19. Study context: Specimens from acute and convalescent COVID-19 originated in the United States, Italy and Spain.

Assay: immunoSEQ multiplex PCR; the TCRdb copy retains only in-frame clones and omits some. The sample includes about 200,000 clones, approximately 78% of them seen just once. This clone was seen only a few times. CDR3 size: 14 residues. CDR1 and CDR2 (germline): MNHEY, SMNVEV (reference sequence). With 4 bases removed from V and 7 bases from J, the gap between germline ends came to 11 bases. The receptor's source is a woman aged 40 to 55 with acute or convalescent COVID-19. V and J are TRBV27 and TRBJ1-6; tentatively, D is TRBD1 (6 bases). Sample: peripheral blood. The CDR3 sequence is CASSYGQSNSPLHF. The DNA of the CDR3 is TGTGCCAGCAGTTATGGACAGTCCAATTCACCCCTCCACTTT.